The 32 T cell receptor beta chains listed next were all sequenced from one sample in a study of early T cells in non-severe SARS-CoV-2 infection. TCRdb used MiXCR to reprocess the 5' RACE reads, holding one entry per CDR3 protein. The table records 85,000 to 100,000 distinct CDR3 sequences, about 15% of them present only once. Sample: whole blood. Receptors originate from an adult who was a healthcare worker with PCR-confirmed SARS-CoV-2 infection or an uninfected control (not recorded which).

This clonotype was counted many times. This chain uses TRBV20-1 with TRBJ2-7; 9 nucleotides line up with TRBD2. The junction had 1 base not matched to a gene; V was cut back by 1 base and J by 3 bases. The CDR3 consists of 13 residues. The germline CDR1 and CDR2 sequences are DFQATT and SNEGSKA (reference sequence). CDR3 region: CSARGTSDYEQYF. Written as DNA, the CDR3 is TGCAGTGCTAGAGGGACTAGCGACTACGAGCAGTACTTC.

This clonotype has a handful of counts. This sequence joins TRBV12-3 or TRBV12-4 and TRBJ1-1; 7 bases map to TRBD1. The CDR3 sequence is 15 residues long. The V segment lost 5 bases and the J segment 0 bases; nucleotides outside the gene matches: 6. DNA of the CDR3: TGTGCCAGCAGTAGCCAGGGGGAAATGAACACTGAAGCTTTCTTT. This encodes CASSSQGEMNTEAFF.

This clonotype was seen a handful of times. The rearrangement joins TRBV27 to TRBJ2-3, with 10 bases lining up with TRBD2. Per the germline V gene, CDR1 is MNHEY and CDR2 is SMNVEV (reference sequence). With V trimmed by 8 bases and J by 4 bases, 9 bases remained unmatched. The CDR3 runs 15 residues. This chain's CDR3 is CASGPSGGLPDTQYF. CDR3 in DNA: TGTGCCAGCGGCCCTAGCGGGGGCCTCCCAGATACGCAGTATTTT.

This chain links TRBV29-1 with TRBJ1-4; no firm D call. Deletions cut 8 bases from V and 3 bases from J, with 13 bases between. The CDR3 is 13 residues long. CDR1 is SQVTM and CDR2 is ANQGSEA in the germline V gene. The DNA for the CDR3 is TGCAGCTTCCAGACTGATTCTAATGAAAAACTGTTTTTT. It translates to CSFQTDSNEKLFF.

This clonotype has a handful of counts. V gene TRBV5-4 combines with J gene TRBJ2-2, with D possibly matching TRBD2 (6 bases). CDR1 and CDR2 (germline): SGHNT, YYREEE (reference sequence). This CDR3 comprises 16 residues. V lost 0 bases, J lost 6 bases, and 15 bases lay in between. This CDR3 is CASSLVADSPAGELFF. As DNA, the CDR3 is TGTGCCAGCAGCTTGGTAGCGGATTCGCCCGCCGGGGAGCTGTTTTTT.

A few counts support this clonotype. V and J are TRBV7-9 and TRBJ2-1; the match to TRBD2 covers 12 bases. CDR1 SEHNR and CDR2 FQNEAQ come from the germline V gene (reference sequence). The CDR3 spans 17 residues. With 1 base clipped from V and 8 bases from J, the junction kept 9 bases outside the gene matches. As DNA, the CDR3 is TGTGCCAGCAGCTTAGGGGTCACTAGCGGGAGGCTGGATGAGCAGTTCTTC. The encoded protein is CASSLGVTSGRLDEQFF.

This clonotype has more than one count but fewer than ten. The V and J genes are TRBV29-1 and TRBJ2-7; a weak D match, TRBD1 (6 bases). The germline V gene has CDR1 SQVTM and CDR2 ANQGSEA. The germline V and J ends were trimmed by 7 bases and 5 bases, with 12 bases remaining between them. The CDR3 extends over 11 amino acids. The CDR3 nucleotides are TGCAGCGCTGGACAGACCGACGAGCAGTACTTC. Amino acid sequence: CSAGQTDEQYF.

The V call is TRBV12-3 or TRBV12-4, the J call TRBJ2-1; D not certain. With 1 base removed from V and 2 bases from J, the gap between germline ends came to 12 bases. CDR3 length equals 16 residues. CDR3 DNA sequence: TGTGCCAGCAGTTTAGAGGTCCGGGTACCCTACAATGAGCAGTTCTTC. It encodes CASSLEVRVPYNEQFF.

The V and J genes are TRBV29-1 and TRBJ1-5; tentative D call: TRBD1 (5 bases). Germline V lookup: CDR1 SQVTM, CDR2 ANQGSEA. This CDR3 region has 13 residues. V lost 1 base, J lost 7 bases, and 11 bases lay in between. The CDR3: CSVEAGSGQPQHF. As DNA, the CDR3 is TGCAGCGTTGAAGCAGGGAGCGGGCAGCCCCAGCATTTT.

The sample holds many counts of this clonotype. J is TRBJ2-6 and V is TRBV20-1; 9 bases are a match to TRBD1. The junction had 8 bases not matched to a gene; V was cut back by 0 bases and J by 5 bases. The germline V gene encodes CDR1 DFQATT and CDR2 SNEGSKA (reference sequence). This CDR3 has 17 residues. The CDR3 here is CSARDRPGTGRANVLTF. The CDR3, as DNA: TGCAGTGCTAGAGATCGACCCGGGACAGGGAGGGCCAACGTCCTGACTTTC.

This clonotype was picked up a small number of times. This sequence joins TRBV18 and TRBJ1-2, with 7 nucleotides matching TRBD1. The CDR3 extends over 16 amino acids. Germline CDR1 KGHSH, CDR2 LQKENI. Unmatched junction bases numbered 8, after V lost 0 bases and J lost 4 bases. The CDR3 loop reads CASSPPVDRSLYGYTF. CDR3 nucleotides: TGTGCCAGCTCACCACCTGTGGACAGGTCCCTCTATGGCTACACCTTC.

This clonotype was seen more than once but under ten times. The rearrangement uses TRBV5-5 and TRBJ2-1; maybe TRBD2 (7 bases). This CDR3 is 13 amino acids long. The V gene's germline CDR1 is SGHKS and CDR2 YYEKEE (reference sequence). Between the trimmed V and J ends, which lost 1 base and 7 bases, there was a span of 9 bases. CDR3 in DNA: TGTGCCAGCAGCTTGAAGGGGGGGAATGAGCAGTTCTTC. Translation: CASSLKGGNEQFF.

This clonotype was observed a few times. CDR3 in amino acids: CATSRWGGLNEQFF. The DNA for the CDR3 is TGTGCCACCAGCAGATGGGGGGGGCTGAATGAGCAGTTCTTC. V and J are TRBV15 and TRBJ2-1; possible D gene TRBD2, 7 bases. The germline V gene has CDR1 LNHNV and CDR2 YYDKDF (reference sequence). V dropped 2 bases and J dropped 7 bases, with 12 bases sitting between them. CDR3 length: 14 residues.

This clonotype was counted many times. The gene calls are TRBV20-1 and TRBJ1-6, with a possible D match to TRBD1 (6 bases). There are 17 residues in the CDR3. Germline V lookup: CDR1 DFQATT, CDR2 SNEGSKA (reference sequence). V lost 0 bases and J 3 bases, leaving 15 bases between the germline ends. Written as DNA, the CDR3 is TGCAGTGCTAGAGATCGGGTACAGGGAGGCTATAATTCACCCCTCCACTTT. Its protein product is CSARDRVQGGYNSPLHF.

The chain links TRBV9 to TRBJ2-7, with 11 bases lining up with TRBD1. Germline loops: CDR1 SGDLS, CDR2 YYNGEE. After removal of 4 bases from V and 10 bases from J, the junction contained 7 bases not matched to a gene. The CDR3 totals 13 residues. CDR3 region: CASSPDRGQEQYF. In DNA, the CDR3 is TGTGCCAGCAGCCCGGACAGGGGGCAAGAACAGTACTTC.

CDR3 coding DNA: TGTGCCAGCAGCTTGTGGGTAGAACAAGAGACCCAGTACTTC. It translates to CASSLWVEQETQYF. V is TRBV5-6 and J is TRBJ2-5, with no clear D. Germline V CDR1 and CDR2: SGHDT, YYEEEE. The CDR3 consists of 14 residues. Trimming shortened V by 1 base and J by 2 bases, and 9 bases separated the two germline ends.

In its sample, this clonotype was seen a few times. The V gene is TRBV24-1, the J gene TRBJ1-5, with no clear D. The germline V gene has CDR1 KGHDR and CDR2 SFDVKD. The CDR3 sequence is 13 residues long. V lost 4 bases, J lost 9 bases, and 12 bases lay in between. CDR3 amino acids: CATSDAGDRPQHF. In DNA, the CDR3 is TGTGCCACCAGTGACGCTGGGGATCGGCCCCAGCATTTT.

The V and J genes are TRBV28 and TRBJ2-3, with 12 bases that match TRBD2. Trimming took 8 bases from V and 8 from J; bases not matched to a gene: 8. The CDR3 spans 14 residues. Germline assignment: CDR1 MDHEN and CDR2 SYDVKM. The CDR3: CASELAGGHVTQYF. The CDR3 bases are TGTGCCAGCGAGCTAGCGGGAGGGCATGTTACGCAGTATTTT.

This clonotype came up a few times. The J gene is TRBJ2-1, the V gene TRBV5-6; 11 nucleotides match TRBD2. Per germline, CDR1 SGHDT and CDR2 YYEEEE. The CDR3 has 19 residues. V trimming: 0 bases; J trimming: 6 bases; junction bases outside the gene matches: 14. The CDR3 protein is CASSLAVNSGRARRNEQFF. As DNA, the CDR3 is TGTGCCAGCAGCTTGGCCGTGAATAGCGGGAGGGCCCGACGCAATGAGCAGTTCTTC.

This clonotype came up a few times. V usage is TRBV27 and J usage is TRBJ2-7, with 16 positions matching TRBD2. The V gene end was trimmed by 6 bases and the J gene end by 7 bases; junction bases not matched to a gene: 9. The CDR3 contains 16 residues. In germline, CDR1 is MNHEY, CDR2 SMNVEV (reference sequence). The CDR3 DNA is TGTGCCAGCAGCCCGGGACTAGCGGGGGGGATTCGGGAGCAGTACTTC. This encodes CASSPGLAGGIREQYF.

The gene calls are TRBV9 and TRBJ1-6; perhaps TRBD1 as D (5 bases). Germline V lookup: CDR1 SGDLS, CDR2 YYNGEE. V was shortened by 4 bases and J by 7 bases, with 18 bases between the two germline ends. This CDR3 spans 16 amino acids. This CDR3 is CASSIRRDPWNSPLHF. The DNA for the CDR3 is TGTGCCAGCAGCATCCGCCGGGACCCGTGGAATTCACCCCTCCACTTT.

Many counts were recorded for this clonotype. V and J are TRBV6-5 and TRBJ1-6; the D is unclear. Germline V gene lookup returns CDR1 MNHEY and CDR2 SVGAGI. The V end lost 6 bases, the J end lost 8 bases, and 8 bases lay between the germline ends. The CDR3 length is 12 residues. Here the CDR3 reads CASSGTDSPLHF. CDR3 DNA: TGTGCCAGCAGCGGTACTGATTCACCCCTCCACTTT.

The CDR3 nucleotides are TGCAGCGTTATTCAGCAGGGCGGTGCGGACACCGGGGAGCTGTTTTTT. Its protein product is CSVIQQGGADTGELFF. The chain links TRBV29-1 to TRBJ2-2, with D possibly matching TRBD1 (5 bases). V shed 5 bases and J shed 3 bases, with 19 bases lying between them. This CDR3 region has 16 residues. The V gene's germline CDR1 is SQVTM and CDR2 ANQGSEA.

V usage is TRBV12-3 or TRBV12-4 and J usage is TRBJ1-1; D is ambiguous. The V end lost 3 bases, the J end lost 9 bases, and 8 bases lay between the germline ends. This CDR3 has 11 residues. The CDR3 protein is CASSFAGKAFF. In nucleotides, the CDR3 is TGTGCCAGCAGTTTTGCAGGAAAAGCTTTCTTT.

The table lists this clonotype with a count of one. This chain connects TRBV28 to TRBJ2-1; D is unclear. Trimming shortened V by 0 bases and J by 8 bases, and 17 bases separated the two germline ends. Germline values: CDR1 MDHEN, CDR2 SYDVKM. The length of the CDR3 is 16 residues. This CDR3 is CASSLWGTSSGYEQFF. CDR3 coding DNA: TGTGCCAGCAGTTTATGGGGCACTTCATCGGGCTATGAGCAGTTCTTC.

This clonotype came up a few times. The chain has TRBV27 and TRBJ1-2; 8 nucleotides match TRBD1. V lost 5 bases, J lost 6 bases, and 8 bases stayed unmatched. Per germline, CDR1 MNHEY and CDR2 SMNVEV (reference sequence). The CDR3 sequence is 14 residues long. The CDR3 loop reads CASSPGQGLDGYTF. The CDR3 DNA reads TGTGCCAGCAGTCCCGGACAGGGTCTTGATGGCTACACCTTC.

The V call is TRBV7-9, the J call TRBJ2-3; possibly TRBD2 for D (6 bases). CDR3 size: 16 residues. Looked up from germline, CDR1 is SEHNR and CDR2 is FQNEAQ (reference sequence). V lost 7 bases to trimming and J lost 0 bases, with 17 bases between them. The CDR3 sequence is CASIPGGGQSTDTQYF. CDR3 coding DNA: TGTGCCAGCATTCCCGGCGGAGGGCAGAGCACAGATACGCAGTATTTT.

The rearrangement uses TRBV9 and TRBJ2-1; D remains ambiguous. This CDR3 contains 14 residues. The V and J ends lost 4 bases and 2 bases respectively, with 10 bases between them. CDR1 is SGDLS and CDR2 is YYNGEE in the germline V gene. The CDR3 nucleotides read TGTGCCAGCAGCATCCAGACTGCCTACAATGAGCAGTTCTTC. As protein: CASSIQTAYNEQFF.

The sample holds many counts of this clonotype. This sequence joins TRBV12-3 or TRBV12-4 and TRBJ2-7, with D tentatively TRBD1 or TRBD2 (5 bases each). Between the trimmed V and J ends, which lost 2 bases and 6 bases, there was a span of 14 bases. The CDR3 covers 14 residues. The CDR3, as DNA: TGTGCCAGCAGTTTAAGGGACGCCTTCGCCGAGCAGTACTTC. Translating gives CASSLRDAFAEQYF.

This clonotype has more than one count but fewer than ten. The rearrangement links TRBV6-2 or TRBV6-3 to TRBJ2-1; perhaps D is TRBD1 or TRBD2 (5 bases each). V was cut by 2 bases and J by 8 bases, with 19 bases left in between. Germline V gene sequence: CDR1 MNHEY, CDR2 SVGEGT. The CDR3 is 16 amino acids. The CDR3 nucleotides read TGTGCCAGCAGTTACGGGGGAGTTCGGATTAGGGATGAGCAGTTCTTC. It translates to CASSYGGVRIRDEQFF.

The chain joins TRBV19 to TRBJ2-7, with TRBD2 matching over 7 bases. The CDR3 has 13 amino acids. The V and J ends lost 10 bases and 3 bases, in that order; junction bases with no gene match: 9. In germline, CDR1 is LNHDA, CDR2 SQIVND (reference sequence). The chain's CDR3 is CATRRGGNYEQYF. The CDR3 DNA follows: TGTGCCACTAGACGCGGGGGAAACTACGAGCAGTACTTC. The whole variable domain, remainder taken from reference TRBV19 and TRBJ2-7, is DGGITQSPKYLFRKEGQNVTLSCEQNLNHDAMYWYRQDPGQGLRLIYYSQIVNDFQKGDIAEGYSVSREKKESFPLTVTSAQKNPTAFYLCATRRGGNYEQYFGPGTRLTVT.

In its sample, this clonotype was seen many times. The chain is built from TRBV28 and TRBJ1-5; D gene unclear. The CDR3 runs 16 residues. CDR1 is MDHEN, CDR2 SYDVKM, per germline. Deletions cut 4 bases from V and 0 bases from J, with 13 bases between. The CDR3 nucleotides read TGTGCCAGCAGTTCTCCAAACAGCTATAGCAATCAGCCCCAGCATTTT. Its protein product is CASSSPNSYSNQPQHF.